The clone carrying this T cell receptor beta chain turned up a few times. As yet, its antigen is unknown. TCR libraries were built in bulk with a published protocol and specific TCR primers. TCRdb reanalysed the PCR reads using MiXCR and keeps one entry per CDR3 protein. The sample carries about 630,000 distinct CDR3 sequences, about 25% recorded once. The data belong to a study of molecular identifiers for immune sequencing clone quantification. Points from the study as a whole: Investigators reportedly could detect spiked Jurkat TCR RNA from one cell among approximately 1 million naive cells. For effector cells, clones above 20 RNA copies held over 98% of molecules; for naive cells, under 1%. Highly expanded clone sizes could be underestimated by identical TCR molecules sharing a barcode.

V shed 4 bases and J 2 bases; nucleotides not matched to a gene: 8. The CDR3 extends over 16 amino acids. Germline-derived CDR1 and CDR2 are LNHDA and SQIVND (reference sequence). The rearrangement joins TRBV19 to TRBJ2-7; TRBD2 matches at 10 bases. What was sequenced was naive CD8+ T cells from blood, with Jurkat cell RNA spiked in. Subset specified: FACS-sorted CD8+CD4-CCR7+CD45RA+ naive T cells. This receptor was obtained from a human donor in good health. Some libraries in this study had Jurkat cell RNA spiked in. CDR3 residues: CASSTLAGDAPYEQYF. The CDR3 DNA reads TGTGCCAGTAGTACTCTAGCGGGAGATGCACCCTACGAGCAGTACTTC.